This record covers a single TCR beta chain. Its target is unknown. These data are taken from a study of cytomegalovirus exposure and HLA in healthy donors. Whole-study results and caveats: Reported results showed that the classifier diagnosed cytomegalovirus status with high specificity and sensitivity.

These donors were members of the approximately 110-subject validation cohort, a group separate from the approximately 670-subject first cohort. The CDR3 extends over 12 amino acids. The germline V and J ends were trimmed by 2 bases and 5 bases, with 6 bases remaining between them. Per the germline V gene, CDR1 is MNHEY and CDR2 is SVGAGI. Sequencing was performed with immunoSEQ multiplex PCR; in TCRdb, only in-frame clones are kept and a portion is missing. The table includes 110,000 to 150,000 clones, roughly nine tenths detected once. Sequenced sample: PBMCs. The receptor comes from a man younger than 30 in good health and CMV-seronegative. V is TRBV6-5 and J is TRBJ1-2; D gene uncertain. CDR3 sequence: CASSYSGYGYTF. The CDR3 coding sequence is TGTGCCAGCAGTTACAGCGGGTATGGCTACACCTTC.